The clone carrying this T cell receptor (beta chain) has only one observation. How the authors handled the data: Amplification with reference gene primers provided the estimates of nucleated cell counts. Libraries were prepared by immunoSEQ multiplex PCR; TCRdb keeps only in-frame clonotypes and omits some of them. The DNA gave D and trimming, while V, J and clone size come from that table. This repertoire shows approximately 47,000 clones, roughly 88% found once; its top ten account for roughly 2%. The CDR3 runs to 14 residues. Trimming stripped 5 bases from V and 3 bases from J, with 13 bases between. Germline V gene sequence: CDR1 LNHDA, CDR2 SQIVND (reference sequence). These data are taken from a study of blood T cell repertoires in COVID-19. Study as a whole: In each case, the material was cDNA or gDNA derived from T cells, B-cell-depleted T cells, or PBMCs.

This chain connects TRBV19 to TRBJ2-5; D might be TRBD1 (5 bases). This TCR derives from an older woman with acute or convalescent COVID-19. Sequencing input: peripheral blood. The CDR3 DNA follows: TGTGCCAGTAGTGAGGCTAGGGGAAAAGAGACCCAGTACTTC. As protein: CASSEARGKETQYF.